A single sample is the source of the 28 T cell receptor beta chains below, sequenced in a study of beta chain features in type 1 diabetes. Study-wide results and caveats: Significant though moderate, a shortening of TCRB CDR3s appeared in all four CD4+ subsets of Type 1 diabetes patients.

These receptors are not linked to any known antigen. Isolated RNA was reverse transcribed in full, so expressed TCRB transcripts were sequenced. Repertoires were generated with immunoSEQ multiplex PCR, while TCRdb's copy carries only in-frame clones and drops some. This table has about 170,000 clones, 7% to 9% appearing once. Sequencing input: central memory CD4+ T cells from blood. These receptors came from a man aged 18 to 30 with type 1 diabetes.

The CDR3 loop reads CATLGKGAAYGYTF. The CDR3 coding sequence is TGTGCCACTCTAGGAAAGGGGGCTGCCTATGGCTACACCTTC. The chain uses TRBV19 and TRBJ1-2; 7 positions agree with TRBD1. This CDR3 has 14 amino acids. The V segment lost 10 bases and the J segment 4 bases; nucleotides outside the gene matches: 12. Germline values: CDR1 LNHDA, CDR2 SQIVND (reference sequence).

This clone was observed a handful of times. Other DNA variants within this sample encode the same CDR3. The chain recombines TRBV9 with TRBJ2-1; TRBD2 agrees at 8 bases. The CDR3 extends over 14 amino acids. CDR1 is SGDLS, CDR2 YYNGEE, per germline. The V gene end was trimmed by 1 base and the J gene end by 4 bases; junction bases not matched to a gene: 1. The CDR3: CASSVSGGYNEQFF. The CDR3 bases are TGTGCCAGCAGCGTAAGCGGGGGTTACAATGAGCAGTTCTTC.

The CDR3 nucleotides are TGTGCCAGCAGCTTAAGGAGGGCTGAGGGGCGGGGCCCTAAGAACATTCAGTACTTC. The encoded protein is CASSLRRAEGRGPKNIQYF. The V gene is TRBV7-9, the J gene TRBJ2-4, with a weak D call TRBD2 (6 bases). V lost 2 bases, J lost 7 bases, and 27 bases lay in between. CDR1 is SEHNR and CDR2 is FQNEAQ in the germline V gene (reference sequence). CDR3 length: 19 amino acids. Full variable domain (outside the CDR3, taken from reference TRBV7-9 and TRBJ2-4): DTGVSQNPRHKITKRGQNVTFRCDPISEHNRLYWYRQTLGQGPEFLTYFQNEAQLEKSRLLSDRFSAERPKGSFSTLEIQRTEQGDSAMYLCASSLRRAEGRGPKNIQYFGAGTRLSVL.

This chain connects TRBV28 to TRBJ2-3, with TRBD1 matching 7 bases. This CDR3 has 15 residues. J was trimmed by 2 bases and V by 2 bases; bases with no gene match: 4. Per the germline V gene, CDR1 is MDHEN and CDR2 is SYDVKM. The CDR3 bases are TGTGCCAGCAGTTTAGTCCAGGGGGTCACAGATACGCAGTATTTT. It translates to CASSLVQGVTDTQYF.

This chain connects TRBV7-9 to TRBJ2-3; D possibly corresponds to TRBD1 (5 bases). Germline lookup yields CDR1 SEHNR and CDR2 FQNEAQ (reference sequence). Trimming left V 2 bases short and J 2 bases short, with 8 bases between. This CDR3 is 14 amino acids long. The CDR3 DNA is TGTGCCAGCAGCTTACGGACAAACACAGATACGCAGTATTTT. Translation: CASSLRTNTDTQYF.

The chain combines TRBV30 with TRBJ1-1; TRBD1 matches 7 bases. Germline loops: CDR1 GTSNPN, CDR2 SVGIG (reference sequence). V gave up 3 bases and J gave up 2 bases; unmatched junction bases: 9. This CDR3 is built from 15 residues. The CDR3 DNA sequence: TGTGCCTGGAGCTTTCCTGGGACAGCCAACACTGAAGCTTTCTTT. Translated, it gives CAWSFPGTANTEAFF.

The J gene is TRBJ1-5, the V gene TRBV30; D is ambiguous. The germline CDR1 and CDR2 sequences are GTSNPN and SVGIG (reference sequence). The V gene lost 3 bases and the J gene lost 2 bases, with 17 bases spanning the gap. The CDR3 length is 16 residues. This CDR3 is CAWSPASSLGNQPQHF. Written as DNA, the CDR3 is TGTGCCTGGAGCCCTGCGTCCTCCCTTGGCAATCAGCCCCAGCATTTT.

This clone was observed a few times. This rearrangement joins TRBV6-5 to TRBJ2-7; D is uncertain. V lost 10 bases, J lost 3 bases, and 16 bases lay in between. There are 13 residues in the CDR3. Germline CDR1 reads MNHEY; CDR2 reads SVGAGI. This chain's CDR3 is CAIARSSGYEQYF. In nucleotides, the CDR3 is TGTGCCATCGCAAGATCCTCCGGCTACGAGCAGTACTTC.

The CDR3 region is CASSGLVNTQYF. The CDR3 nucleotides are TGTGCCAGCAGCGGACTAGTGAACACGCAGTATTTT. J is TRBJ2-3 and V is TRBV9, with D possibly TRBD2 on 6 matching bases. Between the trimmed V and J ends, which lost 3 bases and 9 bases, there was a span of 11 bases. The germline V gene has CDR1 SGDLS and CDR2 YYNGEE. The CDR3 runs to 12 residues.

In its sample, this clone was seen a few times. This sequence joins TRBV10-3 and TRBJ2-7; D might be TRBD2 (5 bases). This CDR3 has 14 residues. V lost 2 bases and J 2 bases, leaving 10 bases between the germline ends. Germline V gene data show CDR1 as ENHRY and CDR2 as SYGVKD. CDR3 in amino acids: CAISEILGTYEQYF. CDR3 DNA sequence: TGTGCCATCAGTGAGATTCTCGGGACCTACGAGCAGTACTTC.

A word on this clone: This same CDR3 is encoded by further DNA sequences in the sample. The chain recombines TRBV5-4 with TRBJ1-3, with 7 bases lining up with TRBD1. CDR3 length: 14 amino acids. Germline V gene lookup returns CDR1 SGHNT and CDR2 YYREEE (reference sequence). Trimming cost V 4 bases and J 2 bases; bases outside gene matches: 3. The CDR3, as DNA: TGTGCCAGCAGCGGAGACAGGGCTGGAAACACCATATATTTT. This translates into CASSGDRAGNTIYF.

This clone was seen only a few times. The V and J genes are TRBV10-3 and TRBJ1-1, with D hard to call. Germline CDR1 reads ENHRY; CDR2 reads SYGVKD. Trimming took off 2 bases at V and 5 bases at J, with 15 bases between the two ends. CDR3 length: 15 residues. For the CDR3, the DNA is TGTGCCATCAGTGAGATTGGCCGCCGGGGTACTGAAGCTTTCTTT. Its translation is CAISEIGRRGTEAFF.

The chain recombines TRBV5-6 with TRBJ2-3; the D gene is possibly TRBD2 (6 bases). This CDR3 has 13 amino acids. The germline V gene encodes CDR1 SGHDT and CDR2 YYEEEE. V gave up 4 bases and J gave up 2 bases, with 8 bases separating them. CDR3 bases: TGTGCCAGCAGCCGCGGGAACACAGATACGCAGTATTTT. This encodes CASSRGNTDTQYF.

This clone was counted ten times or more. The chain combines TRBV30 with TRBJ1-1; D is unresolved. Per germline, CDR1 GTSNPN and CDR2 SVGIG (reference sequence). The CDR3 is 13 residues long. CDR3 nucleotide sequence: TGTTCTATAACCCTGAGGGAGAGGACTGAAGCTTTCTTT. Protein product: CSITLRERTEAFF.

A few counts support this clone. The V gene is TRBV19, the J gene TRBJ2-1; 14 positions match TRBD2. J lost 8 bases, V lost 4 bases, and 7 bases had no gene match. CDR3 length equals 16 residues. Germline CDR1 reads LNHDA; CDR2 reads SQIVND (reference sequence). The CDR3 DNA reads as TGTGCCAGTAGTAGGACTAGCGGGGGGCCCGAGGATGAGCAGTTCTTC. The encoded protein is CASSRTSGGPEDEQFF. Full variable domain (outside the CDR3, taken from reference TRBV19 and TRBJ2-1): DGGITQSPKYLFRKEGQNVTLSCEQNLNHDAMYWYRQDPGQGLRLIYYSQIVNDFQKGDIAEGYSVSREKKESFPLTVTSAQKNPTAFYLCASSRTSGGPEDEQFFGPGTRLTVL.

The chain uses TRBV7-2 and TRBJ2-3, with D tentatively TRBD1 (5 bases). Looked up from germline, CDR1 is SGHTA and CDR2 is FQGNSA. This CDR3 is built from 15 residues. Trimming stripped 2 bases from V and 1 base from J, with 10 bases between. CDR3 sequence: CASSLQGPGTDTQYF. CDR3 bases: TGTGCCAGCAGCTTACAGGGTCCTGGCACAGATACGCAGTATTTT.

This chain connects TRBV4-3 to TRBJ1-6; 8 bases agree with TRBD1. There are 18 residues in the CDR3. CDR1 LGHNA and CDR2 YSLEER come from the germline V gene. The ends lost 1 base at V and 5 bases at J; junction bases unmatched: 10. CDR3 DNA: TGCGCCAGCAGCCAAGGCCCCCGGACAGGGAACAATAATTCACCCCTCCACTTT. This translates into CASSQGPRTGNNNSPLHF.

This clone was counted a few times. This rearrangement joins TRBV28 to TRBJ2-5; 7 bases agree with TRBD2. CDR1 is MDHEN, CDR2 SYDVKM, per germline. The CDR3 covers 15 residues. Losses at the gene ends were 8 bases for V and 2 bases for J; bases not matched to a gene: 11. CDR3 nucleotides: TGTGCCAGCGGTCGACAGATAGCGGGTCAAGAGACCCAGTACTTC. It encodes CASGRQIAGQETQYF.

The rearrangement joins TRBV5-6 to TRBJ1-2; TRBD1 might be the D (6 bases). Germline CDR1 reads SGHDT; CDR2 reads YYEEEE. The V end was cut by 4 bases, the J end by 2 bases, with 18 bases between. The CDR3 is 16 residues long. The CDR3 DNA sequence: TGTGCCAGCAGCCTTGGGGGGGCAGGTTTCAACTATGGCTACACCTTC. Amino acids: CASSLGGAGFNYGYTF.

This clone has more than one count but fewer than ten. The rearrangement uses TRBV5-4 and TRBJ2-5, with 7 bases identical to TRBD1. With V trimmed by 5 bases and J by 3 bases, 4 bases remained unmatched. The CDR3 contains 13 residues. The germline gives CDR1 SGHNT, CDR2 YYREEE (reference sequence). CDR3 in amino acids: CASRRGQKETQYF. Written as DNA, the CDR3 is TGTGCCAGCAGACGGGGACAGAAAGAGACCCAGTACTTC.

This clone was seen a handful of times. The gene calls are TRBV6-5 and TRBJ1-2; D not certain. V shed 5 bases and J shed 4 bases, with 8 bases lying between them. This CDR3 comprises 12 residues. CDR1 is MNHEY and CDR2 is SVGAGI in the germline V gene. The CDR3 region has the DNA TGTGCCAGCAGTGCCGGTGGCTATGGCTACACCTTC. Encoded protein: CASSAGGYGYTF.

This clone has only a few counts. The junction does not match germline at one end; this may be a read error. The CDR3 sequence is CASSPPSPIVPHF. CDR3 nucleotides: TGTGCCAGCTCACCACCGAGCCCGATAGTCCCCCACTTC. The chain joins TRBV18 to TRBJ2-5; D is uncertain. The CDR3 consists of 13 residues. Germline CDR1 reads KGHSH; CDR2 reads LQKENI.

The genes are TRBV27 and TRBJ2-1; TRBD2 matches at 13 bases. Germline CDR1 and CDR2: MNHEY and SMNVEV (reference sequence). CDR3 size: 14 residues. The V and J ends lost 8 bases and 12 bases, in that order; junction bases with no gene match: 10. This CDR3 reads CASRLAGGPKGQFF. CDR3 DNA: TGTGCCAGCCGACTAGCGGGGGGTCCTAAGGGGCAGTTCTTC.

This clone has just a few counts. The chain is built from TRBV5-1 and TRBJ2-2, with 14 bases that match TRBD2. The germline V gene has CDR1 SGHRS and CDR2 YFSETQ. V was pared by 4 bases and J by 6 bases, with 5 bases of the junction left unmatched. The CDR3 sequence is 16 residues long. In DNA form, the CDR3 reads TGCGCCAGCAGCCTGGGACTAGCGGGAGCCTCCGGGGAGCTGTTTTTT. Amino acid sequence: CASSLGLAGASGELFF.

This clone has a handful of counts. This sequence joins TRBV28 and TRBJ1-1; 8 bases match TRBD1. Trimming at V came to 7 bases and at J to 4 bases, leaving 8 bases not matched to a gene. CDR3 length: 14 residues. Germline values: CDR1 MDHEN, CDR2 SYDVKM. The CDR3 DNA is TGTGCCAGCACCTGGGCAGGGGGCGTCACTGAAGCTTTCTTT. It codes for CASTWAGGVTEAFF. Combining the CDR3 with reference TRBV28 and TRBJ1-1 gives the whole variable domain DVKVTQSSRYLVKRTGEKVFLECVQDMDHENMFWYRQDPGLGLRLIYFSYDVKMKEKGDIPEGYSVSREKKERFSLILESASTNQTSMYLCASTWAGGVTEAFFGQGTRLTVV.

The table lists this clone with a few counts. This rearrangement joins TRBV4-3 to TRBJ1-1; D perhaps matches TRBD1 (5 bases). This CDR3 spans 15 amino acids. Germline-derived CDR1 and CDR2 are LGHNA and YSLEER. The V and J ends lost 0 bases and 3 bases respectively, with 11 bases between them. In DNA form, the CDR3 reads TGCGCCAGCAGCCAAGATGGTGGGGCTTACACTGAAGCTTTCTTT. Translated, it gives CASSQDGGAYTEAFF.

This clone appeared a few times. The chain joins TRBV28 to TRBJ1-2, with 11 bases that match TRBD1. V dropped 6 bases and J dropped 7; count of bases not matched to a gene: 4. The CDR3 is made up of 13 amino acids. Per the germline V gene, CDR1 is MDHEN and CDR2 is SYDVKM. The CDR3 is CASSLGQGVGYTF. The CDR3 region has the DNA TGTGCCAGCAGCTTGGGACAGGGGGTTGGCTACACCTTC.

This chain links TRBV15 with TRBJ1-5, with D maybe TRBD1 (6 bases). Germline loops: CDR1 LNHNV, CDR2 YYDKDF (reference sequence). The CDR3 totals 17 residues. The ends were cut back, 0 bases at V and 2 bases at J, with 14 bases in the middle. The CDR3 coding sequence is TGTGCCACCAGCAGAGATCTCGGGACAAGGGGCAATCAGCCCCAGCATTTT. Its translation is CATSRDLGTRGNQPQHF.